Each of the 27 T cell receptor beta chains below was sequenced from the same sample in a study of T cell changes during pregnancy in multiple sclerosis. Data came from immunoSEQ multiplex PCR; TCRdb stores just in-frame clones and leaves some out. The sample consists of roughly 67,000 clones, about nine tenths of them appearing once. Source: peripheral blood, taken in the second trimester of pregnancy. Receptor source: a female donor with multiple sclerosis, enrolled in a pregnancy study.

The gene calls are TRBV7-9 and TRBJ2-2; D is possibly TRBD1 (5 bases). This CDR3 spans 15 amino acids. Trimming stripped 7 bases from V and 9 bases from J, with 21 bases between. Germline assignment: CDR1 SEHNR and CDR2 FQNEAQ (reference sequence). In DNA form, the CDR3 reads TGTGCCAGCACGTCTCGGTCAGGGTCGCAGCGGGAGCTGTTTTTT. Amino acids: CASTSRSGSQRELFF. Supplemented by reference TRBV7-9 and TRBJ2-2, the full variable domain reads DTGVSQNPRHKITKRGQNVTFRCDPISEHNRLYWYRQTLGQGPEFLTYFQNEAQLEKSRLLSDRFSAERPKGSFSTLEIQRTEQGDSAMYLCASTSRSGSQRELFFGEGSRLTVL.

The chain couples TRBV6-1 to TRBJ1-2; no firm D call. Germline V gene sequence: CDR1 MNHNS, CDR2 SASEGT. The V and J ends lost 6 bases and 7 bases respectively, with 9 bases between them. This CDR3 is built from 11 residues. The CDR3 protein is CASSQGVGYTF. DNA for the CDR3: TGTGCCAGCAGCCAAGGAGTTGGCTACACCTTC.

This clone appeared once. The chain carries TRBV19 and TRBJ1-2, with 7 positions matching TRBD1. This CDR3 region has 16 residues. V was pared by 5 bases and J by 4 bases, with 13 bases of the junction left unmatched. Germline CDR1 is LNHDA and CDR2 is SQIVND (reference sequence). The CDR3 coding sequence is TGTGCCAGTAGTCCGAAGGGAACAGGGGTGGGCTATGGCTACACCTTC. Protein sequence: CASSPKGTGVGYGYTF.

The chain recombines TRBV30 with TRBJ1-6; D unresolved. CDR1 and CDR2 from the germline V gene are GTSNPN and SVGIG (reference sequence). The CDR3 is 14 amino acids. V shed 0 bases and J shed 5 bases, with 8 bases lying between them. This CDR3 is CAWSVHMNNSPLHF. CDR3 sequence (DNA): TGTGCCTGGAGTGTACACATGAATAATTCACCCCTCCACTTT.

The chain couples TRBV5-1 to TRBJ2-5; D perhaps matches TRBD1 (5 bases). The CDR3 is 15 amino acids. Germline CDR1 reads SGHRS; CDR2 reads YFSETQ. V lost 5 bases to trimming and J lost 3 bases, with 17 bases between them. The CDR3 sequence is CASSLPQGAEETQYF. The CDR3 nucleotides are TGCGCCAGCAGTCTCCCCCAGGGTGCAGAAGAGACCCAGTACTTC.

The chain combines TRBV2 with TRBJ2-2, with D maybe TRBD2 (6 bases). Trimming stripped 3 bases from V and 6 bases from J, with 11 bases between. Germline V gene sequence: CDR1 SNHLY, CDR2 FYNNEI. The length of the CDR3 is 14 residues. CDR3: CASSESREPGELFF. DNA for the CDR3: TGTGCCAGCAGTGAGAGTCGGGAGCCCGGGGAGCTGTTTTTT. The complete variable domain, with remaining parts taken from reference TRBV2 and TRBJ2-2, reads EPEVTQTPSHQVTQMGQEVILRCVPISNHLYFYWYRQILGQKVEFLVSFYNNEISEKSEIFDDQFSVERPDGSNFTLKIRSTKLEDSAMYFCASSESREPGELFFGEGSRLTVL.

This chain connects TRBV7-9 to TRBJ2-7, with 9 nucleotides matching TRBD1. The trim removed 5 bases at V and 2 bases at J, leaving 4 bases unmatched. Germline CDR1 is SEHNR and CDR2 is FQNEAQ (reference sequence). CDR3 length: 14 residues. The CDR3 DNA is TGTGCCAGCAGCCCACAGGGGGCCCCCTACGAGCAGTACTTC. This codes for CASSPQGAPYEQYF.

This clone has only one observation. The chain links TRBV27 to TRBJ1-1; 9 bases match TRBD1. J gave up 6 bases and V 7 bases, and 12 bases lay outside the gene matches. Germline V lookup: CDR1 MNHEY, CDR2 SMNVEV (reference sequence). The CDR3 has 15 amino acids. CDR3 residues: CASTKLGQGRAEAFF. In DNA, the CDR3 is TGTGCCAGCACCAAATTAGGACAGGGGAGGGCTGAAGCTTTCTTT.

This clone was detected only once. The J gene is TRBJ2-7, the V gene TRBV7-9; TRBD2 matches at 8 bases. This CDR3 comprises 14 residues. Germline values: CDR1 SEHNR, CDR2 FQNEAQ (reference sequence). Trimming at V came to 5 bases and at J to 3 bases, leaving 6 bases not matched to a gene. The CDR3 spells CASSPSTSGYEQYF. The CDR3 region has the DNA TGTGCCAGCAGCCCAAGCACTAGCGGCTACGAGCAGTACTTC.

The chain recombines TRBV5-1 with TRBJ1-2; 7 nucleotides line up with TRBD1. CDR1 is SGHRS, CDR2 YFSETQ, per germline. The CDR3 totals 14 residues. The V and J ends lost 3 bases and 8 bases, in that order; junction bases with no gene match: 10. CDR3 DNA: TGCGCCAGCAGCTACTACACAGGGGAGGAGGGCTACACCTTC. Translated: CASSYYTGEEGYTF.

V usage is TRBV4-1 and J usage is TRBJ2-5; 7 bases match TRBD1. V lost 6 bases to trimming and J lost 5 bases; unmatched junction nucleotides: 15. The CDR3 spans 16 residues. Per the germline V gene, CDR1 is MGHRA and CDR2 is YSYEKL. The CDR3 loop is CASRLERTGDGETQYF. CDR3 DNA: TGCGCCAGCAGACTAGAACGGACAGGCGATGGGGAGACCCAGTACTTC.

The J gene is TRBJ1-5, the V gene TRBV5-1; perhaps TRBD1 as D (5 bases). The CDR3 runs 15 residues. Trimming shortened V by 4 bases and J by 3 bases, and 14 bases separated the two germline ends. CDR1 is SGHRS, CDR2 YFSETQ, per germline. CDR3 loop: CASSLIGDPNQPQHF. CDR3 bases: TGCGCCAGCAGCCTAATAGGGGATCCCAATCAGCCCCAGCATTTT.

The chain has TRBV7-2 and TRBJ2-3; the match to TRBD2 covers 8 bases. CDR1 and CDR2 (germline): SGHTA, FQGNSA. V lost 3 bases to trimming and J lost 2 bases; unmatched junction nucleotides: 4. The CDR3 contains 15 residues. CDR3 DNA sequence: TGTGCCAGCAGCTTTGACGGGGGGGCCACAGATACGCAGTATTTT. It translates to CASSFDGGATDTQYF.

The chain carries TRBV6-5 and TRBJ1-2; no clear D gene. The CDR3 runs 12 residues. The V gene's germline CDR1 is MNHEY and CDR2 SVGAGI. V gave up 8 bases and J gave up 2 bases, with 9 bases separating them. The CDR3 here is CASFGGNYGYTF. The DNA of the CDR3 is TGTGCCAGCTTTGGCGGGAACTATGGCTACACCTTC.

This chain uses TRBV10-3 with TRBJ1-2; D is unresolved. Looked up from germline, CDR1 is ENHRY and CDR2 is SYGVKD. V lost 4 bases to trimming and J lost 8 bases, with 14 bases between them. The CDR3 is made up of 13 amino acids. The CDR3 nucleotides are TGTGCCATCAGTGGACGAGTGCTGGGCGGCTACACCTTC. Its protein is CAISGRVLGGYTF.

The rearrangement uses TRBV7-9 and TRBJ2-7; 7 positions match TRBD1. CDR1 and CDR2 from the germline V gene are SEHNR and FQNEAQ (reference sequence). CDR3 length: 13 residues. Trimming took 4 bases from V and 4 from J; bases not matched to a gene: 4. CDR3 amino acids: CASSSTGVYEQYF. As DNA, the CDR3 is TGTGCCAGCAGCTCCACAGGGGTATACGAGCAGTACTTC.

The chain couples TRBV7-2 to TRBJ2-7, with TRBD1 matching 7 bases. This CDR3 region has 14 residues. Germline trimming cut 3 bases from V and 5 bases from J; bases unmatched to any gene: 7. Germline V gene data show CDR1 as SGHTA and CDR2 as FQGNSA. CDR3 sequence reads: CASSLVGGINEQYF. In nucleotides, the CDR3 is TGTGCCAGCAGCTTGGTAGGGGGCATCAACGAGCAGTACTTC. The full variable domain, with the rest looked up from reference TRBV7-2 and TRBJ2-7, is GAGVSQSPSNKVTEKGKDVELRCDPISGHTALYWYRQSLGQGLEFLIYFQGNSAPDKSGLPSDRFSAERTGGSVSTLTIQRTQQEDSAVYLCASSLVGGINEQYFGPGTRLTVT.

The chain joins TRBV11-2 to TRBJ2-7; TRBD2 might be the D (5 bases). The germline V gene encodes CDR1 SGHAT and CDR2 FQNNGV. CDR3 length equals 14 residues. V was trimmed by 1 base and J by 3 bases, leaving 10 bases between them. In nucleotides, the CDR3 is TGTGCCAGCAGCTTAGCTGGAGGTATCTACGAGCAGTACTTC. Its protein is CASSLAGGIYEQYF.

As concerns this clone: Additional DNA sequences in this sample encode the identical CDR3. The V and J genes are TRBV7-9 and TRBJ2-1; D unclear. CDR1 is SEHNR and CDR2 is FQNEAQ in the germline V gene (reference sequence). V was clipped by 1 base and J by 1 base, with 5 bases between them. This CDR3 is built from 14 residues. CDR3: CASSLGSSYNEQFF. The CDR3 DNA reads TGTGCCAGCAGCTTAGGGAGTTCCTACAATGAGCAGTTCTTC. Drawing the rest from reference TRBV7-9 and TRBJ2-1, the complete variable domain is DTGVSQNPRHKITKRGQNVTFRCDPISEHNRLYWYRQTLGQGPEFLTYFQNEAQLEKSRLLSDRFSAERPKGSFSTLEIQRTEQGDSAMYLCASSLGSSYNEQFFGPGTRLTVL.

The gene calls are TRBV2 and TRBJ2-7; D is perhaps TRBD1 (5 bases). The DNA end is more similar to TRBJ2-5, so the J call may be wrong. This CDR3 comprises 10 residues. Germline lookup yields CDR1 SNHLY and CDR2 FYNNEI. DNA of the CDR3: TGTGCCAGCAGTCAGGGGACCCAGTACTTC. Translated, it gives CASSQGTQYF.

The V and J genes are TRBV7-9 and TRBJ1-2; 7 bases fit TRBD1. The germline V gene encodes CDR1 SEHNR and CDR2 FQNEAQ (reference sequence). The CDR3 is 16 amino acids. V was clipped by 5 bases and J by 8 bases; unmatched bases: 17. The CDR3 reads CASSLSDRAPTLGYTF. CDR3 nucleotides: TGTGCCAGCAGCCTATCCGACAGGGCACCTACTTTGGGCTACACCTTC.

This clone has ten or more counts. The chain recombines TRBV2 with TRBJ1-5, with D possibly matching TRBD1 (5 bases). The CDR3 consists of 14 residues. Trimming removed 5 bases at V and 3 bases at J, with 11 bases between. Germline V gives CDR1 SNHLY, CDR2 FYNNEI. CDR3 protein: CASSSGGNNQPQHF. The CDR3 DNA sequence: TGTGCCAGCAGTTCCGGGGGGAACAATCAGCCCCAGCATTTT.

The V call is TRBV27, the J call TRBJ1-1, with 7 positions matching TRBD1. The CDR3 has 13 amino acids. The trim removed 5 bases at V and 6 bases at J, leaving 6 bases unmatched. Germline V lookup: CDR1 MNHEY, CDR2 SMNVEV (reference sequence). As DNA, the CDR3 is TGTGCCAGCAGTCCCGGAGGGGGCCCTGAAGCTTTCTTT. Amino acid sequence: CASSPGGGPEAFF.

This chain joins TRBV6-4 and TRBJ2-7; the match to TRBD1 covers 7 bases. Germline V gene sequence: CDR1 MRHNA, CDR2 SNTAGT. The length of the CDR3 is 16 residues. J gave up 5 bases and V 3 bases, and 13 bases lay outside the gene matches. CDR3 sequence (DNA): TGTGCCAGCAGTGATTCCGAGGGGGCGCTTTCCGACGAGCAGTACTTC. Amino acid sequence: CASSDSEGALSDEQYF.

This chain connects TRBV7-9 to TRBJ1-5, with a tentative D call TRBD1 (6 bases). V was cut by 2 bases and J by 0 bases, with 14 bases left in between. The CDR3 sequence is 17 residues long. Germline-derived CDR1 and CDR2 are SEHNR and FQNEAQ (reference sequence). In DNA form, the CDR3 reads TGTGCCAGCAGCTTACGGGGGGGCGGTAATAGCAATCAGCCCCAGCATTTT. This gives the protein CASSLRGGGNSNQPQHF.

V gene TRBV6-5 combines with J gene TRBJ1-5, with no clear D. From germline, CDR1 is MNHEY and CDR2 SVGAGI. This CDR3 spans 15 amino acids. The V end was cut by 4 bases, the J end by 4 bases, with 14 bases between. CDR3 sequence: CASSFGSPRNQPQHF. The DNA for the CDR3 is TGTGCCAGCAGTTTCGGCAGTCCTAGAAATCAGCCCCAGCATTTT.

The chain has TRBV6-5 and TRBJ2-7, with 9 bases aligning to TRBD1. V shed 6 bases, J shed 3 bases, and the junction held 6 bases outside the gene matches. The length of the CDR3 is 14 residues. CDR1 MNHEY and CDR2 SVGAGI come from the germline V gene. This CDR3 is CASSPGQGRYEQYF. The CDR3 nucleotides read TGTGCCAGCAGCCCGGGACAGGGCCGCTACGAGCAGTACTTC.